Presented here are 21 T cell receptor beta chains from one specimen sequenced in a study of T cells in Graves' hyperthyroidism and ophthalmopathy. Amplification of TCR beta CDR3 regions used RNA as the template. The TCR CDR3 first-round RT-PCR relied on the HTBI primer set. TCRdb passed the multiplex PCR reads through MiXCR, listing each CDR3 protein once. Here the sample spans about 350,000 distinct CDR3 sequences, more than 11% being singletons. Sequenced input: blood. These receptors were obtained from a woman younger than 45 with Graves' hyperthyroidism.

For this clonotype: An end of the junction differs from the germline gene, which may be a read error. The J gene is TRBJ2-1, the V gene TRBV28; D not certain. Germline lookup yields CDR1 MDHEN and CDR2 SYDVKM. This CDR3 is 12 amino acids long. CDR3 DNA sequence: TGTGCCAGCGGTTTAATAGTCGCCGAGCAGTTCTTC. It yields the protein CASGLIVAEQFF.

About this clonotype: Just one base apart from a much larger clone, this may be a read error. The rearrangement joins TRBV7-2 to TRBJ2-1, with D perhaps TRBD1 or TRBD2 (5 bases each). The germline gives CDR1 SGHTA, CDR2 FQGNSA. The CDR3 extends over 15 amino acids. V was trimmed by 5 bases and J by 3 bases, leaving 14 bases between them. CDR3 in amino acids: CASSSSVGDYNEQFF. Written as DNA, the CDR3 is TGTGCCAGCAGCAGTAGCGTGGGGGACTACAATGAGCAGTTCTTC. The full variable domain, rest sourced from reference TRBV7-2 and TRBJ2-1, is GAGVSQSPSNKVTEKGKDVELRCDPISGHTALYWYRQSLGQGLEFLIYFQGNSAPDKSGLPSDRFSAERTGGSVSTLTIQRTQQEDSAVYLCASSSSVGDYNEQFFGPGTRLTVL.

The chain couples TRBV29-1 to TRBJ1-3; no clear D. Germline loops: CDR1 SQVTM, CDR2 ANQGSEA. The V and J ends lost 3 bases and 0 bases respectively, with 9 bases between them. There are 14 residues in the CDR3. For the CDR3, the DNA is TGCAGCGTTGAGGTGCTAAACTCTGGAAACACCATATATTTT. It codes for CSVEVLNSGNTIYF.

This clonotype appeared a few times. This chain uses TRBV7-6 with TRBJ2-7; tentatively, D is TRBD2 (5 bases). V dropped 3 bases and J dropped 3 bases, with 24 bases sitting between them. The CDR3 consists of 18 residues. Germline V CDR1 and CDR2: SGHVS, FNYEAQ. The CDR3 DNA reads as TGTGCCAGCAGCTTTACATCCGGGAATTCTTTTGGGTTCTACGAGCAGTACTTC. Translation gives CASSFTSGNSFGFYEQYF.

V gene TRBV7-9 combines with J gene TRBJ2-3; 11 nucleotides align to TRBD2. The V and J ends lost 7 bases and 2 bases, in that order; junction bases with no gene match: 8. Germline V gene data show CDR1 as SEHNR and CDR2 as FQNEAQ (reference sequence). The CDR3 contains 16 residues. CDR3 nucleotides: TGTGCCAGCACCCGATTGACTAGCGGGACCACAGATACGCAGTATTTT. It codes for CASTRLTSGTTDTQYF.

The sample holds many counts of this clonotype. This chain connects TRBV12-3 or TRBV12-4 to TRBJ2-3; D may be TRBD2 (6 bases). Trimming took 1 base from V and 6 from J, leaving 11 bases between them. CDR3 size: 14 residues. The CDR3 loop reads CASSLGRAADTQYF. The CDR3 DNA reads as TGTGCCAGCAGTTTAGGGAGGGCGGCCGATACGCAGTATTTT.

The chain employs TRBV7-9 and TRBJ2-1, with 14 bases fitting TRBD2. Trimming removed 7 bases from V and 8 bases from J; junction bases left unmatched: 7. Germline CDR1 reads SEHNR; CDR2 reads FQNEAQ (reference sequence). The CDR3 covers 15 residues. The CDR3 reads CASKGTSGRVYEQFF. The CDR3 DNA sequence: TGTGCCAGCAAAGGGACTAGCGGGAGAGTCTATGAGCAGTTCTTC.

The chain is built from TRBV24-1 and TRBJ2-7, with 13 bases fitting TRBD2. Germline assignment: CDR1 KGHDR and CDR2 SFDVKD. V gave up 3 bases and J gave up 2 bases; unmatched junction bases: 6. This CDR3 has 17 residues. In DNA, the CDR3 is TGTGCCACCAGTGATACGACCGGGACTAGCGGGACCTACGAGCAGTACTTC. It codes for CATSDTTGTSGTYEQYF.

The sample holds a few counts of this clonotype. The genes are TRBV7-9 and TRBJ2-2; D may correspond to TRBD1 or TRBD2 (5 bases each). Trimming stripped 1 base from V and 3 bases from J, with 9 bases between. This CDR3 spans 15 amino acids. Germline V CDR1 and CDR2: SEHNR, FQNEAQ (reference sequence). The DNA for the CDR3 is TGTGCCAGCAGCTTAGTGTTGGGGGACACCGGGGAGCTGTTTTTT. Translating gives CASSLVLGDTGELFF.

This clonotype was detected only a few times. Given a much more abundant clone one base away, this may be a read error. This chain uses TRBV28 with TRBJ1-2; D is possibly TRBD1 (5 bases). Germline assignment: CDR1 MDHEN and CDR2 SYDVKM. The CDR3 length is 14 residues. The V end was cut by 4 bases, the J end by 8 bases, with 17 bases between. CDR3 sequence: CASSSGRGVGGYTF. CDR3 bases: TGTGCCAGCAGTTCGGGACGGGGCGTCGGGGGCTACACCTTC.

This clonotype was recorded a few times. CDR3 residues: CASSFGGLAGQETQYF. CDR3 sequence (DNA): TGTGCCAGCAGTTTTGGCGGACTAGCGGGGCAAGAGACCCAGTACTTC. The gene calls are TRBV6-2 or TRBV6-3 and TRBJ2-5, with TRBD2 matching 12 bases. Trimming at V came to 4 bases and at J to 2 bases, leaving 5 bases not matched to a gene. There are 16 residues in the CDR3. CDR1 is MNHEY and CDR2 is SVGEGT in the germline V gene.

CDR3 DNA: TGTGCCAGCAGCTCGGTAGACGGGGAAGGCAATCAGCCCCAGCATTTT. Amino acids: CASSSVDGEGNQPQHF. The chain links TRBV7-9 to TRBJ1-5; D ambiguous. The CDR3 loop spans 16 amino acids. V was shortened by 4 bases and J by 2 bases, with 15 bases between the two germline ends. Germline V gene sequence: CDR1 SEHNR, CDR2 FQNEAQ (reference sequence).

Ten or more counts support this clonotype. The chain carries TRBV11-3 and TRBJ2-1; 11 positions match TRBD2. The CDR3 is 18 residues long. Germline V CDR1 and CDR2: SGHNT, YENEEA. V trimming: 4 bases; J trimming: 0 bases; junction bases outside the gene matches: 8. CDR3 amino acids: CASSSGLAEGGSYNEQFF. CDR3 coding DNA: TGTGCCAGCAGCTCGGGACTAGCGGAGGGGGGCTCCTACAATGAGCAGTTCTTC.

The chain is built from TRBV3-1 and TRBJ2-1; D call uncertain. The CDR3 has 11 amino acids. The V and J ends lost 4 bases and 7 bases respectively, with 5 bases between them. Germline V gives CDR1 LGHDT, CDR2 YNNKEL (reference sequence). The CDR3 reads CASSLQNEQFF. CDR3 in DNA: TGTGCCAGCAGCCTACAGAATGAGCAGTTCTTC.

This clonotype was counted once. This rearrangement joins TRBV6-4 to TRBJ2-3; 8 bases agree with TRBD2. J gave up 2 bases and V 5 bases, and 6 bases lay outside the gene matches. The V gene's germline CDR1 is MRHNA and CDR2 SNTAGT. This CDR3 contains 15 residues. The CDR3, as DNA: TGTGCCAGCAGTCAAGGTAGCGGGGACACAGATACGCAGTATTTT. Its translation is CASSQGSGDTDTQYF.

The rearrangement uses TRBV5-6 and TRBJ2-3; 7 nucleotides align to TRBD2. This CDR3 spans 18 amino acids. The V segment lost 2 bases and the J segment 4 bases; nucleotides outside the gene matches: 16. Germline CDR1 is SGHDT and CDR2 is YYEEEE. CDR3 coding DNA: TGTGCCAGCAGCTTCTTCGGACTAGTAGTCAGAAGGGCAGATACGCAGTATTTT. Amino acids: CASSFFGLVVRRADTQYF. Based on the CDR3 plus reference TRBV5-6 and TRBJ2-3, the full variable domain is DAGVTQSPTHLIKTRGQQVTLRCSPKSGHDTVSWYQQALGQGPQFIFQYYEEEERQRGNFPDRFSGHQFPNYSSELNVNALLLGDSALYLCASSFFGLVVRRADTQYFGPGTRLTVL.

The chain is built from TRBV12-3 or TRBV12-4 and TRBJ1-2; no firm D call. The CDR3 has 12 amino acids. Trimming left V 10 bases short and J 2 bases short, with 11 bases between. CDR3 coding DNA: TGTGCCACCTCTAAGCGGAACTATGGCTACACCTTC. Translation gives CATSKRNYGYTF.

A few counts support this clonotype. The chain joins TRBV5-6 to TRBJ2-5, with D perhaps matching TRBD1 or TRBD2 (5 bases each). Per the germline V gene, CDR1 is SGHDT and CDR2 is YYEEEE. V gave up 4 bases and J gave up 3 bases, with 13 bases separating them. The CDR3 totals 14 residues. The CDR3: CASSHPRGKETQYF. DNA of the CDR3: TGTGCCAGCAGCCACCCCCGGGGCAAAGAGACCCAGTACTTC.

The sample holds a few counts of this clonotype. In nucleotides, the CDR3 is TGCGCCAGCAGTGTATGGGGTGGAGGCTACACCTTC. It encodes CASSVWGGGYTF. V is TRBV10-2 and J is TRBJ1-2; D unresolved. This CDR3 contains 12 residues. V lost 4 bases and J lost 8, with 11 bases in between. The germline gives CDR1 WSHSY, CDR2 SAAADI.

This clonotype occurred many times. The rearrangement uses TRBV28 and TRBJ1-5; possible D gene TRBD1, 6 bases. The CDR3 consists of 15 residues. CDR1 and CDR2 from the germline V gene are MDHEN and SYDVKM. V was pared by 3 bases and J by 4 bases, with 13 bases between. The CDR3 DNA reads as TGTGCCAGCAGTTTTCCCAGGACAGTAAATCAGCCCCAGCATTTT. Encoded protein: CASSFPRTVNQPQHF. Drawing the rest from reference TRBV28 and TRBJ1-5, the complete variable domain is DVKVTQSSRYLVKRTGEKVFLECVQDMDHENMFWYRQDPGLGLRLIYFSYDVKMKEKGDIPEGYSVSREKKERFSLILESASTNQTSMYLCASSFPRTVNQPQHFGDGTRLSIL.

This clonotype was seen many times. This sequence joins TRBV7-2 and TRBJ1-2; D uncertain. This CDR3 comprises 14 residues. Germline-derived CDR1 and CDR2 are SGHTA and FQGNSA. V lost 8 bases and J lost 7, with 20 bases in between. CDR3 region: CASRHRVGEGGYTF. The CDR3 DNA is TGTGCCAGCCGCCACCGAGTGGGCGAGGGTGGCTACACCTTC.